These 26 T cell receptor beta chains came from one sample sequenced in a study of shared clonotypes between healthy human individuals (dated by TCRdb to the early 2020s). The library was built by means of the immunoSEQ multiplex PCR assay. TCRdb limited this immuneACCESS table to in-frame rearrangements with V and J called. A share of clones is missing; checked studies link under half to unresolved V genes, and the rest is unexplained. This sample lists about 2.2 million clones; 85% to 95% were detected once. Over 1.5% of the sample lies in the top ten. For the CD8 naive samples, CD45RO-negative cells were positively selected for CCR7, yielding a CD45RA+CCR7+ population from which TemRA cells were excluded. Sequencing was done on a sample of naive CD8+ T cells from PBMCs. Interpreted using the paper, the cell subset or site label stands for: CD45RA+CCR7+. The receptors stem from a man younger than 35 in good health. Some clones in this sample may be carry-over from other donors' samples.

V gene TRBV7-9 combines with J gene TRBJ2-7; 7 positions agree with TRBD1. Trimming removed 5 bases from V and 2 bases from J; junction bases left unmatched: 9. The CDR3 totals 15 residues. In germline, CDR1 is SEHNR, CDR2 FQNEAQ (reference sequence). DNA of the CDR3: TGTGCCAGCAGCCAAGGGACAGCACGGACCTACGAGCAGTACTTC. This encodes CASSQGTARTYEQYF.

This clone was seen once. This chain links TRBV2 with TRBJ2-3, with TRBD2 as a possible D gene (5 bases). Trimming removed 7 bases at V and 0 bases at J, with 14 bases between. CDR3 length: 15 amino acids. The germline gives CDR1 SNHLY, CDR2 FYNNEI. DNA of the CDR3: TGTGCCAGCAAGGATGAGGGAGTGAGCACAGATACGCAGTATTTT. Translated, it gives CASKDEGVSTDTQYF.

Concerning this clone: The sample contains more than one DNA sequence encoding this CDR3. The CDR3 DNA reads TGTGCCAGCAGCGTAAGCGGGACGAACACCGGGGAGCTGTTTTTT. Its protein product is CASSVSGTNTGELFF. V is TRBV9 and J is TRBJ2-2, with 7 nucleotides matching TRBD2. After removal of 1 base from V and 0 bases from J, the junction contained 0 bases not matched to a gene. The germline V gene has CDR1 SGDLS and CDR2 YYNGEE. The CDR3 is made up of 15 amino acids.

The rearrangement uses TRBV7-9 and TRBJ2-3; 7 bases map to TRBD1. The CDR3 runs 16 residues. The germline V gene has CDR1 SEHNR and CDR2 FQNEAQ (reference sequence). V dropped 5 bases and J dropped 2; count of bases not matched to a gene: 10. CDR3 sequence (DNA): TGTGCCAGCAGCCCCGGGACAGCCCTACTCACAGATACGCAGTATTTT. This encodes CASSPGTALLTDTQYF.

As concerns this clone: At one end, the junction sequence differs from germline, possibly due to a read error. J is TRBJ2-1 and V is TRBV7-9, with unresolved D. Germline V CDR1 and CDR2: SEHNR, FQNEAQ (reference sequence). This CDR3 has 13 amino acids. The CDR3 DNA follows: TGTGCCAGCAGCTTAGAACGGGCCCCCACCCAAATCTTC. Translated, it gives CASSLERAPTQIF.

The V gene is TRBV6-1, the J gene TRBJ2-7, with D maybe TRBD2 (6 bases). The CDR3 spans 12 residues. CDR1 MNHNS and CDR2 SASEGT come from the germline V gene. V was pared by 11 bases and J by 4 bases, with 15 bases between. Written as DNA, the CDR3 is TGTGCCGGAGGGACGGGGGATTACGAGCAGTACTTC. Amino acid sequence: CAGGTGDYEQYF.

The J gene is TRBJ2-7, the V gene TRBV10-2; no firm D call. Looked up from germline, CDR1 is WSHSY and CDR2 is SAAADI. Between the trimmed V and J ends, which lost 9 bases and 2 bases, there was a span of 17 bases. The CDR3 length is 14 residues. The CDR3 nucleotides are TGCGCCAGTGGATCAGAGGAGTTTCCCTACGAGCAGTACTTC. Protein sequence: CASGSEEFPYEQYF.

This chain joins TRBV19 and TRBJ2-3, with 8 bases matching TRBD2. Per the germline V gene, CDR1 is LNHDA and CDR2 is SQIVND (reference sequence). V lost 5 bases, J lost 3 bases, and 10 bases stayed unmatched. This CDR3 region has 16 residues. The CDR3 DNA follows: TGTGCCAGTAGTGCTCCGGGCGGGGGGCTAACAGATACGCAGTATTTT. Its protein product is CASSAPGGGLTDTQYF.

V is TRBV5-4 and J is TRBJ1-5, with a possible D match to TRBD1 (6 bases). Trimming pared 0 bases from V and 5 bases from J, leaving 9 bases between. This CDR3 contains 14 residues. CDR1 and CDR2 from the germline V gene are SGHNT and YYREEE (reference sequence). The CDR3 loop is CASSLDRAYQPQHF. DNA for the CDR3: TGTGCCAGCAGCTTGGACAGGGCCTATCAGCCCCAGCATTTT.

V gene TRBV6-5 combines with J gene TRBJ1-3, with D possibly matching TRBD1 (5 bases). CDR3 length: 14 amino acids. Looked up from germline, CDR1 is MNHEY and CDR2 is SVGAGI. With 7 bases removed from V and 0 bases from J, the gap between germline ends came to 10 bases. CDR3 sequence (DNA): TGTGCCAGCACTGCAGGGAGCTCTGGAAACACCATATATTTT. Translation: CASTAGSSGNTIYF.

V usage is TRBV7-2 and J usage is TRBJ2-1; no firm D call. Deletions cut 5 bases from V and 7 bases from J, with 6 bases between. Germline V gene data show CDR1 as SGHTA and CDR2 as FQGNSA. The CDR3 length is 11 residues. CDR3 nucleotide sequence: TGTGCCAGCAGCCTTGAGAATGAGCAGTTCTTC. It translates to CASSLENEQFF.

This clone occurred once. The V and J genes are TRBV27 and TRBJ2-1, with 9 bases identical to TRBD2. The V segment lost 2 bases and the J segment 8 bases; nucleotides outside the gene matches: 10. CDR3 length: 16 residues. In germline, CDR1 is MNHEY, CDR2 SMNVEV (reference sequence). The CDR3 nucleotides are TGTGCCAGCAGTTTAACCATAGCGGGAGCAGATGATGAGCAGTTCTTC. Its translation is CASSLTIAGADDEQFF.

The V call is TRBV6-5, the J call TRBJ1-2; no clear D. V was trimmed by 3 bases and J by 5 bases, leaving 19 bases between them. In germline, CDR1 is MNHEY, CDR2 SVGAGI. This CDR3 region has 16 residues. CDR3: CASSYTPAALWYGYTF. The CDR3 bases are TGTGCCAGCAGTTATACCCCGGCGGCGTTGTGGTATGGCTACACCTTC.

The sample holds one count of this clone. The chain links TRBV25-1 to TRBJ1-6; weak D call: TRBD1 (5 bases). Germline V gene sequence: CDR1 MGHDK, CDR2 SYGVNS. The V and J ends lost 3 bases and 2 bases respectively, with 11 bases between them. This CDR3 spans 16 amino acids. CDR3 DNA: TGTGCCAGCAGTGACTTGAGGGGAGCCTATAATTCACCCCTCCACTTT. This translates into CASSDLRGAYNSPLHF.

The chain combines TRBV9 with TRBJ2-1; D remains ambiguous. CDR3 length: 12 residues. Germline V lookup: CDR1 SGDLS, CDR2 YYNGEE. V was trimmed by 3 bases and J by 10 bases, leaving 11 bases between them. In DNA, the CDR3 is TGTGCCAGCAGCGCAGGTCACGGGGAGCAGTTCTTC. Protein: CASSAGHGEQFF.

This clone has just one count. This sequence joins TRBV7-9 and TRBJ2-3; D is possibly TRBD2 (6 bases). CDR1 is SEHNR, CDR2 FQNEAQ, per germline (reference sequence). The V end lost 2 bases, the J end lost 2 bases, and 14 bases lay between the germline ends. The CDR3 extends over 16 amino acids. This CDR3 reads CASSLLVGGDTDTQYF. DNA of the CDR3: TGTGCCAGCAGCTTATTAGTTGGCGGGGACACAGATACGCAGTATTTT.

The chain combines TRBV7-9 with TRBJ1-6, with D perhaps matching TRBD1 (6 bases). Germline CDR1 SEHNR, CDR2 FQNEAQ (reference sequence). Trimming took off 3 bases at V and 7 bases at J, with 16 bases between the two ends. The CDR3 length is 16 residues. The CDR3: CASSLEGTGSNSPLHF. The CDR3 nucleotides read TGTGCCAGCAGCTTGGAGGGAACAGGGAGCAATTCACCCCTCCACTTT.

V is TRBV6-1 and J is TRBJ2-3, with 7 bases fitting TRBD2. The CDR3 is 14 residues long. The J segment lost 5 bases and the V segment lost 8 bases, leaving 10 bases of the junction unmatched. The germline V gene encodes CDR1 MNHNS and CDR2 SASEGT. The DNA of the CDR3 is TGTGCCAGCGAGCTTCCTAGCGGTGGAGATACGCAGTATTTT. Translating gives CASELPSGGDTQYF.

This clone has just one count. This chain connects TRBV4-1 to TRBJ1-6, with unresolved D. The V end was cut by 7 bases, the J end by 1 base, with 14 bases between. Germline V gene lookup returns CDR1 MGHRA and CDR2 YSYEKL. This CDR3 has 16 amino acids. CDR3 in amino acids: CASNTRAESYNSPLHF. The CDR3 coding sequence is TGCGCCAGCAACACACGGGCGGAGTCCTATAATTCACCCCTCCACTTT.

V and J are TRBV5-1 and TRBJ1-2; maybe TRBD1 (5 bases). Germline assignment: CDR1 SGHRS and CDR2 YFSETQ. The CDR3 spans 13 residues. V gave up 4 bases and J gave up 5 bases, with 12 bases separating them. The CDR3 here is CASSPPWGYGYTF. The DNA of the CDR3 is TGCGCCAGCAGCCCCCCCTGGGGGTATGGCTACACCTTC.

This clone was seen a single time. The CDR3 DNA is TGTGCCAGCAGTTTATTAGGGACAGGGAACCCCGAAGCTTTCTTT. It translates to CASSLLGTGNPEAFF. The rearrangement uses TRBV27 and TRBJ1-1; 9 bases line up with TRBD1. The CDR3 is 15 amino acids. Losses at the gene ends were 1 base for V and 8 bases for J; bases not matched to a gene: 8. Germline CDR1 reads MNHEY; CDR2 reads SMNVEV (reference sequence).

This sequence joins TRBV9 and TRBJ2-7; D call uncertain. The CDR3 length is 13 residues. Germline CDR1 reads SGDLS; CDR2 reads YYNGEE. V lost 0 bases, J lost 2 bases, and 6 bases lay in between. The CDR3 loop reads CASSVALAYEQYF. CDR3 coding DNA: TGTGCCAGCAGCGTAGCCCTGGCCTACGAGCAGTACTTC.

The CDR3 loop reads CASSLESTSFYNEQFF. The CDR3 DNA follows: TGCGCCAGCAGCTTGGAGAGTACCTCCTTCTACAATGAGCAGTTCTTC. V is TRBV5-1 and J is TRBJ2-1; D uncertain. This CDR3 contains 16 residues. Germline-derived CDR1 and CDR2 are SGHRS and YFSETQ. V lost 0 bases and J 3 bases, leaving 13 bases between the germline ends.

This chain joins TRBV2 and TRBJ2-2; the match to TRBD1 covers 7 bases. The J segment lost 7 bases and the V segment lost 6 bases, leaving 5 bases of the junction unmatched. Looked up from germline, CDR1 is SNHLY and CDR2 is FYNNEI. The CDR3 contains 13 residues. CDR3 DNA: TGTGCCAGCAGGAACAGGGGTGGCGGGGAGCTGTTTTTT. This translates into CASRNRGGGELFF.

The rearrangement joins TRBV18 to TRBJ2-5, with 9 positions matching TRBD1. The CDR3 spans 14 residues. V gave up 6 bases and J gave up 4 bases; unmatched junction bases: 6. Germline lookup yields CDR1 KGHSH and CDR2 LQKENI. The CDR3 region has the DNA TGTGCCAGCTCCCGGGACAGGGTCTCAGAGACCCAGTACTTC. It codes for CASSRDRVSETQYF.

The chain recombines TRBV6-5 with TRBJ2-1, with 11 bases identical to TRBD2. V trimming: 6 bases; J trimming: 8 bases; junction bases outside the gene matches: 3. The germline CDR1 and CDR2 sequences are MNHEY and SVGAGI. The CDR3 loop spans 13 amino acids. For the CDR3, the DNA is TGTGCCAGCAGACTAGCGGGAGTATATGAGCAGTTCTTC. Residues: CASRLAGVYEQFF.